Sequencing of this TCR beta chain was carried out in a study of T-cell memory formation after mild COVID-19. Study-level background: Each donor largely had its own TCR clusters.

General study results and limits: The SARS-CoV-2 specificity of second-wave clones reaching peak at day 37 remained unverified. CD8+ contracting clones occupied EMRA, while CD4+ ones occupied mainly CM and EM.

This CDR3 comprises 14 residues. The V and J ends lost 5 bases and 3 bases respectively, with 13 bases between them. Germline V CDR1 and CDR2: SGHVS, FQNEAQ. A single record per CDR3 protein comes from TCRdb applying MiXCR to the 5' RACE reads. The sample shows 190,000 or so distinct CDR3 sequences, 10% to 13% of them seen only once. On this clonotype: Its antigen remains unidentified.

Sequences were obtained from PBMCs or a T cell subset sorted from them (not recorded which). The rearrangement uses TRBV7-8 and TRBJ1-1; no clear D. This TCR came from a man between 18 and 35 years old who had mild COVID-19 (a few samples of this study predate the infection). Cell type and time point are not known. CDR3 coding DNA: TGTGCCAGCAGCCTTAAGTACACGTACACTGAAGCTTTCTTT. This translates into CASSLKYTYTEAFF. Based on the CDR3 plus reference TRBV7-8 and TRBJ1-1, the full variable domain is GAGVSQSPRYKVAKRGQDVALRCDPISGHVSLFWYQQALGQGPEFLTYFQNEAQLDKSGLPSDRFFAERPEGSVSTLKIQRTQQEDSAVYLCASSLKYTYTEAFFGQGTRLTVV.